The clone carrying this T cell receptor beta chain was observed a single time. Sequencing was performed with immunoSEQ multiplex PCR; in TCRdb, only in-frame clones are kept and a portion is missing. Of tens of thousands of clones listed, around 90% are singletons. This sample is drawn from a study of blood T cell repertoires in COVID-19. The clonotype was recovered from a man in his fifties with active COVID-19. The specimen sequenced was peripheral blood.

CDR3 residues: CASSYTSREGTEAFF. CDR3 in DNA: TGTGCCAGCAGTTACACGAGCAGGGAGGGCACTGAAGCTTTCTTT. The chain joins TRBV6-5 to TRBJ1-1, with D possibly being TRBD1 (5 bases). Germline values: CDR1 MNHEY, CDR2 SVGAGI. This CDR3 region has 15 residues. V was clipped by 2 bases and J by 4 bases, with 14 bases between them.